Each of the 6 T cell receptor beta chains below was sequenced from the same sample in a study of beta chain features in type 1 diabetes. The study reverse transcribed the entire isolated RNA, so it sequenced expressed TCRB transcripts. Profiled with immunoSEQ multiplex PCR; TCRdb holds only in-frame clones, not every one. The data contain some 640,000 clones, over 11% of them singletons. Which antigens these TCRs recognize remains unknown. Study-wide findings and caveats: Moderately but significantly shorter TCRB CDR3s were found in Type 1 diabetes patients in all four CD4+ subsets.

Sequenced sample: naive CD4+ T cells from blood. All receptors derive from a man aged 18-30 years with type 1 diabetes.

This clone appeared a few times. J is TRBJ2-2 and V is TRBV5-1; D is undetermined. Trimming left V 0 bases short and J 9 bases short, with 3 bases between. The CDR3 covers 11 residues. Germline loops: CDR1 SGHRS, CDR2 YFSETQ. The CDR3 spells CASSLERELFF. Here the CDR3 DNA reads TGCGCCAGCAGCTTGGAGCGGGAGCTGTTTTTT.

The J gene is TRBJ2-3, the V gene TRBV9; either TRBD1 or TRBD2 may fit D (7 bases each). Germline V gives CDR1 SGDLS, CDR2 YYNGEE. The CDR3 is made up of 16 amino acids. V was pared by 4 bases and J by 0 bases, with 15 bases between. The CDR3 loop reads CASSTHRGGSTDTQYF. For the CDR3, the DNA is TGTGCCAGCAGCACCCACAGGGGAGGGAGCACAGATACGCAGTATTTT.

The chain carries TRBV6-5 and TRBJ2-3; possibly TRBD2 for D (5 bases). Germline assignment: CDR1 MNHEY and CDR2 SVGAGI. V lost 9 bases and J lost 7, with 17 bases in between. The CDR3 contains 13 residues. The CDR3: CASSRGLGNTQYF. The CDR3 DNA reads as TGTGCCAGTTCGAGAGGACTGGGAAATACGCAGTATTTT.

The sample holds a few counts of this clone. The J gene is TRBJ1-2, the V gene TRBV30, with D unclear. Trimming shortened V by 0 bases and J by 3 bases, and 14 bases separated the two germline ends. CDR1 is GTSNPN and CDR2 is SVGIG in the germline V gene (reference sequence). CDR3 length: 15 residues. The CDR3 DNA reads as TGTGCCTGGAGTGTACAAGGGATTGGATACTATGGCTACACCTTC. It translates to CAWSVQGIGYYGYTF.

This rearrangement joins TRBV7-9 to TRBJ2-5, with 7 bases matching TRBD1. The V gene end was trimmed by 4 bases and the J gene end by 5 bases; junction bases not matched to a gene: 16. Germline values: CDR1 SEHNR, CDR2 FQNEAQ (reference sequence). The CDR3 consists of 17 residues. The CDR3 protein is CASSSGRQGWLLETQYF. In nucleotides, the CDR3 is TGTGCCAGCAGCTCCGGCCGACAGGGTTGGCTCTTGGAGACCCAGTACTTC.

This clone was observed a handful of times. The V call is TRBV14, the J call TRBJ2-1, with D possibly called TRBD1 or TRBD2 (6 bases each). The CDR3 spans 15 residues. V lost 4 bases and J lost 7, with 17 bases in between. Germline-derived CDR1 and CDR2 are SGHDN and FVKESK. CDR3 residues: CASSPSYGGTNEQFF. As DNA, the CDR3 is TGTGCCAGCAGCCCCAGCTACGGGGGCACAAATGAGCAGTTCTTC. Supplemented by reference TRBV14 and TRBJ2-1, the full variable domain reads EAGVTQFPSHSVIEKGQTVTLRCDPISGHDNLYWYRRVMGKEIKFLLHFVKESKQDESGMPNNRFLAERTGGTYSTLKVQPAELEDSGVYFCASSPSYGGTNEQFFGPGTRLTVL.